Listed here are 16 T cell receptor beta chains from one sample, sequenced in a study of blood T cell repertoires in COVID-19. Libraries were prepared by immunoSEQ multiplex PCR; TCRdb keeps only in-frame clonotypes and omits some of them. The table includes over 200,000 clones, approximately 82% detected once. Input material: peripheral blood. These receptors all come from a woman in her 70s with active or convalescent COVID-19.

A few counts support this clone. DNA of the CDR3: TGTGCCAGTAGTATGCGGACACATAGCAATCAGCCCCAGCATTTT. Its translation is CASSMRTHSNQPQHF. The chain joins TRBV19 to TRBJ1-5; D is possibly TRBD1 (5 bases). V gave up 3 bases and J gave up 0 bases, with 9 bases separating them. CDR1 and CDR2 (germline): LNHDA, SQIVND (reference sequence). There are 15 residues in the CDR3.

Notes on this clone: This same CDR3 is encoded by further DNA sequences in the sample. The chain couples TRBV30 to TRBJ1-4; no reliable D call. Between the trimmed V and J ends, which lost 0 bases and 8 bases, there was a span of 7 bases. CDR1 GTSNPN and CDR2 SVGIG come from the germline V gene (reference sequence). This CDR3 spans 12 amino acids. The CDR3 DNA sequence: TGTGCCTGGAGTGTGAGAGGGGAAAAACTGTTTTTT. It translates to CAWSVRGEKLFF.

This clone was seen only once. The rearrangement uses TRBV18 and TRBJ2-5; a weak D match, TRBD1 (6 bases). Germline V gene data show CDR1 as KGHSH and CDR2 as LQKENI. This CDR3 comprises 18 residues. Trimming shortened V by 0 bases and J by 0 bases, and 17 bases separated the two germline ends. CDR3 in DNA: TGTGCCAGCTCACCACCGAGTGGGGGTCAGGGGTACCAAGAGACCCAGTACTTC. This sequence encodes CASSPPSGGQGYQETQYF.

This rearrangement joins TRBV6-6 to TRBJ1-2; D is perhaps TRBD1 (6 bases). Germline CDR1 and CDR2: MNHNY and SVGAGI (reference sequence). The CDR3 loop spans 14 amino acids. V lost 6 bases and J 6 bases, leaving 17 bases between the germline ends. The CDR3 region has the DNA TGTGCCAGCAGCTATTACAGGGTCGGGGATGGCTACACCTTC. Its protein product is CASSYYRVGDGYTF.

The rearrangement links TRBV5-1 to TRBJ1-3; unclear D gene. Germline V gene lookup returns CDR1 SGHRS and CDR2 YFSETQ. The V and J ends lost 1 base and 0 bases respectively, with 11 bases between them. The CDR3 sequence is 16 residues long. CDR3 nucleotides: TGCGCCAGCAGCTTGAACTCCCTCTCCTCTGGAAACACCATATATTTT. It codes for CASSLNSLSSGNTIYF.

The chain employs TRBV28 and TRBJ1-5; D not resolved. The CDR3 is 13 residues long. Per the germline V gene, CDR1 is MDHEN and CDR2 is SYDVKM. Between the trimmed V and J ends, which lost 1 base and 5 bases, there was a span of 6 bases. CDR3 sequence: CASSLLVDQPQHF. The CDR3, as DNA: TGTGCCAGCAGTTTATTAGTTGATCAGCCCCAGCATTTT.

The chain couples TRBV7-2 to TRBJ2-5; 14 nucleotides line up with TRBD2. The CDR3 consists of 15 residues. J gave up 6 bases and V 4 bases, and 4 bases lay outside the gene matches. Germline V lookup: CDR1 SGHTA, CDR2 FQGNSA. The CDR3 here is CASSSTSGGVQTQYF. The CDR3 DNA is TGTGCCAGCAGCTCGACTAGCGGGGGGGTGCAGACCCAGTACTTC.

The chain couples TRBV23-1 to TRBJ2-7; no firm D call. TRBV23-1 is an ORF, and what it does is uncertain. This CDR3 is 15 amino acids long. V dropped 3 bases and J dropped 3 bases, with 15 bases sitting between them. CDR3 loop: CASSQKRGQNYEQYF. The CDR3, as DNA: TGCGCCAGCAGTCAGAAGAGAGGTCAGAACTACGAGCAGTACTTC.

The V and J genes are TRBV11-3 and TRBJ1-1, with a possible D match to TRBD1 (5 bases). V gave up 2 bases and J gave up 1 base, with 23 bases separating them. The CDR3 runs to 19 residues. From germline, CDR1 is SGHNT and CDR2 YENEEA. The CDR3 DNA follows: TGTGCCAGCAGCTTATTGGCCTTCACAGTGCCTAGGGGGAACACTGAAGCTTTCTTT. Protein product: CASSLLAFTVPRGNTEAFF. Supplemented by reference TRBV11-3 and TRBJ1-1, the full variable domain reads EAGVVQSPRYKIIEKKQPVAFWCNPISGHNTLYWYLQNLGQGPELLIRYENEEAVDDSQLPKDRFSAERLKGVDSTLKIQPAELGDSAVYLCASSLLAFTVPRGNTEAFFGQGTRLTVV.

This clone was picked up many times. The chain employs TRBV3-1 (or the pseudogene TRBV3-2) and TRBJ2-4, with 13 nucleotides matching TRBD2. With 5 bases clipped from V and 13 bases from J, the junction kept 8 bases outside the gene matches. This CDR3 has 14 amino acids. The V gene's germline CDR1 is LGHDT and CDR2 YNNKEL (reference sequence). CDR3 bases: TGTGCCAGCAGCTACGGGACTAGCGGGATGGACCAGTACTTC. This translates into CASSYGTSGMDQYF.

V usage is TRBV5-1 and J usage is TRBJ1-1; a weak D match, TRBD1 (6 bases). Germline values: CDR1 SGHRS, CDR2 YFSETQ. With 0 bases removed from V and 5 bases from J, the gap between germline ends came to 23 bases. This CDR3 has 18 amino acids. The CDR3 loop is CASSLGTGRLSQGTEAFF. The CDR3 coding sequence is TGCGCCAGCAGCTTGGGCACTGGTCGGTTGTCTCAGGGGACTGAAGCTTTCTTT.

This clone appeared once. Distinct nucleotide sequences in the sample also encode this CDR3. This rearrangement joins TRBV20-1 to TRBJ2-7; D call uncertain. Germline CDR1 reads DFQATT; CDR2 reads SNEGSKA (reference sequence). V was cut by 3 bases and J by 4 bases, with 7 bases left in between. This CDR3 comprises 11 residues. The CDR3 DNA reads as TGCAGTGCTAGTCCCGGTTACGAGCAGTACTTC. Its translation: CSASPGYEQYF.

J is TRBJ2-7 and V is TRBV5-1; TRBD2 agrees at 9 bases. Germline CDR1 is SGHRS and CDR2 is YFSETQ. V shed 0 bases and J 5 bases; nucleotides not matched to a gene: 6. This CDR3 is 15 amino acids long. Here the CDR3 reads CASSLGGTSSHEQYF. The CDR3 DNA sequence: TGCGCCAGCAGCTTGGGTGGGACTAGCTCGCACGAGCAGTACTTC.

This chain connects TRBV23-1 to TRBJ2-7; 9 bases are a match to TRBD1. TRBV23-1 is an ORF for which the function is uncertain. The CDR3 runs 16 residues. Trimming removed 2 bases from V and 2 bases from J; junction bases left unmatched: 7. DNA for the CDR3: TGCGCCAGCAGTCAAATCGAGGACAGGGGACCCTACGAGCAGTACTTC. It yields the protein CASSQIEDRGPYEQYF.

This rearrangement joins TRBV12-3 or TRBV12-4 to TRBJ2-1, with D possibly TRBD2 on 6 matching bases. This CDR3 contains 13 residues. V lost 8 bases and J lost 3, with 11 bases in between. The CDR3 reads CASFGGFYNEQFF. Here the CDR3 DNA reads TGTGCCAGCTTTGGGGGGTTCTACAATGAGCAGTTCTTC.

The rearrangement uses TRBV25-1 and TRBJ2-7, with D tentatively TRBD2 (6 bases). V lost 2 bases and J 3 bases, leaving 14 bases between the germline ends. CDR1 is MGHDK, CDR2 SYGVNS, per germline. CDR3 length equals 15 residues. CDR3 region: CASSEGGVTFYEQYF. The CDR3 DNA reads TGTGCCAGCAGTGAAGGAGGGGTGACCTTCTACGAGCAGTACTTC.